The 10 T cell receptor beta chains below all came from one sample that was sequenced in a study of cytomegalovirus exposure and HLA in healthy donors. 13 Jbeta primers and 60 Vbeta primers were used for the PCR. Sequencing used immunoSEQ multiplex PCR; TCRdb keeps in-frame clones, though not all of them. The sample's table shows around 29,000 clones. Specimen: PBMCs. The receptors here all came from a man aged 25 to 40 in good health and CMV-seronegative.

The chain combines TRBV7-2 with TRBJ2-7; D remains ambiguous. CDR3 length: 13 residues. Deletions cut 3 bases from V and 0 bases from J, with 6 bases between. Germline lookup yields CDR1 SGHTA and CDR2 FQGNSA. As DNA, the CDR3 is TGTGCCAGCAGCTTTGCGGCCTCCTACGAGCAGTACTTC. Translating it yields CASSFAASYEQYF.

Concerning this clone itself: Other DNA sequences in the same sample also yield this CDR3. This chain joins TRBV4-3 and TRBJ2-5, with a weak D call TRBD2 (5 bases). V dropped 3 bases and J dropped 2 bases, with 10 bases sitting between them. CDR3 size: 14 residues. The V gene's germline CDR1 is LGHNA and CDR2 YSLEER. The CDR3 DNA is TGCGCCAGCAGCCAGGTAACGGGACAAGAGACCCAGTACTTC. As protein: CASSQVTGQETQYF.

Considering frequency, this clone is medium-sized. The chain uses TRBV27 and TRBJ2-1; 9 bases map to TRBD2. V lost 3 bases and J lost 7; bases outside the gene matches: 16. Germline assignment: CDR1 MNHEY and CDR2 SMNVEV (reference sequence). CDR3 length: 18 amino acids. The CDR3 DNA follows: TGTGCCAGCAGTTTTCACAGGGCAGGCGGGGGGGCAAGGAATGAGCAGTTCTTC. Its protein is CASSFHRAGGGARNEQFF.

The rearrangement joins TRBV10-1 to TRBJ2-5; TRBD2 agrees at 9 bases. The DNA end favors TRBJ2-7, so the J call may be wrong. Per the germline V gene, CDR1 is WNHNN and CDR2 is SYGVQD (reference sequence). The CDR3 consists of 15 residues. CDR3 sequence reads: CATPRVVSGSNEQYF. The CDR3 DNA sequence: TGCGCCACCCCCCGCGTCGTTAGCGGGAGTAACGAGCAGTACTTC.

The CDR3 bases are TGTGCCAGCAGCCCCCTCAAGGGACAGGGGGGTCTTCGGTCGTCCTACGAGCAGTACTTC. This encodes CASSPLKGQGGLRSSYEQYF. V gene TRBV27 combines with J gene TRBJ2-7; the match to TRBD1 covers 11 bases. V was clipped by 6 bases and J by 1 base; unmatched bases: 20. The CDR3 runs to 20 residues. Per germline, CDR1 MNHEY and CDR2 SMNVEV (reference sequence).

The CDR3 reads CASVGSSYNEQFF. CDR3 nucleotide sequence: TGTGCCAGCGTAGGGAGCTCCTACAATGAGCAGTTCTTC. The chain couples TRBV28 to TRBJ2-1, with D possibly TRBD2 on 5 matching bases. This CDR3 comprises 13 residues. The V end was cut by 8 bases, the J end by 0 bases, with 8 bases between. Germline assignment: CDR1 MDHEN and CDR2 SYDVKM.

On this clone: Relative to the germline gene, one junction end is altered; a read error may explain this. The chain has TRBV27 and TRBJ2-1, with unresolved D. From germline, CDR1 is MNHEY and CDR2 SMNVEV (reference sequence). This CDR3 has 11 residues. The CDR3 DNA reads TGTGCCAGAAGTTCTTACAATGAGCAGTTCTTC. Its translation is CARSSYNEQFF.

The chain recombines TRBV6-5 with TRBJ2-7, with TRBD2 matching 7 bases. The germline V gene encodes CDR1 MNHEY and CDR2 SVGAGI. The CDR3 has 14 residues. The trim removed 0 bases at V and 3 bases at J, leaving 2 bases unmatched. As DNA, the CDR3 is TGTGCCAGCAGTTACTCGCCTAGCGGCTACGAGCAGTACTTC. Translated, it gives CASSYSPSGYEQYF.

The chain joins TRBV19 to TRBJ2-5; TRBD1 matches at 9 bases. The germline gives CDR1 LNHDA, CDR2 SQIVND (reference sequence). The CDR3 is made up of 15 amino acids. V shed 4 bases and J 5 bases; nucleotides not matched to a gene: 8. The CDR3 loop is CASSRQGGSGETQYF. CDR3 nucleotides: TGTGCCAGTAGTAGACAGGGGGGGTCTGGGGAGACCCAGTACTTC.

This chain links TRBV19 with TRBJ2-1, with TRBD2 matching 12 bases. The length of the CDR3 is 16 residues. Germline lookup yields CDR1 LNHDA and CDR2 SQIVND (reference sequence). The ends lost 7 bases at V and 6 bases at J; junction bases unmatched: 10. The CDR3 nucleotides read TGTGCCAGTATGGGGCTAGCGGGAGGGATAGCCAATGAGCAGTTCTTC. It codes for CASMGLAGGIANEQFF.